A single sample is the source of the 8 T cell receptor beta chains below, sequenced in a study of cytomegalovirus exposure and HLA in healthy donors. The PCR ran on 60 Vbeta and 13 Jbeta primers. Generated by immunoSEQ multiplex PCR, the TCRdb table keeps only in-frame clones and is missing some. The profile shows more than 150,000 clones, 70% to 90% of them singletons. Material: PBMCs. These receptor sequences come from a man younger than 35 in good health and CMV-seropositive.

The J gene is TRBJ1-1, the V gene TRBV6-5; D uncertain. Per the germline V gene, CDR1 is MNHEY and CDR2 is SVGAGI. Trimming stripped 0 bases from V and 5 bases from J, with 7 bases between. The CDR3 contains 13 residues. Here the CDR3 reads CASSYSAGTEAFF. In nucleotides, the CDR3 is TGTGCCAGCAGTTACTCGGCGGGGACTGAAGCTTTCTTT.

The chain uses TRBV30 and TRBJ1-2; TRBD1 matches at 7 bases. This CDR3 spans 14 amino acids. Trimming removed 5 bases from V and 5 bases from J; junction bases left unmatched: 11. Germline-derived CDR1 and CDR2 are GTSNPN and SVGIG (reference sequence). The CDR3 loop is CAWDQGGYRYGYTF. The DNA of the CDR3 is TGTGCCTGGGACCAGGGGGGTTATCGGTATGGCTACACCTTC. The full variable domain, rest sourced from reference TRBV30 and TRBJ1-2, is SQTIHQWPATLVQPVGSPLSLECTVEGTSNPNLYWYRQAAGRGLQLLFYSVGIGQISSEVPQNLSASRPQDRQFILSSKKLLLSDSGFYLCAWDQGGYRYGYTFGSGTRLTVV.

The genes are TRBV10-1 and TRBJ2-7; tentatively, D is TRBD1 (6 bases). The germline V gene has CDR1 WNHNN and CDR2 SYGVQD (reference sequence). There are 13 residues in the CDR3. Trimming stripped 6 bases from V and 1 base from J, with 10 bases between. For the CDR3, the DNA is TGCGCCAGCAGATCGACAGGTTCCTACGAGCAGTACTTC. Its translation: CASRSTGSYEQYF.

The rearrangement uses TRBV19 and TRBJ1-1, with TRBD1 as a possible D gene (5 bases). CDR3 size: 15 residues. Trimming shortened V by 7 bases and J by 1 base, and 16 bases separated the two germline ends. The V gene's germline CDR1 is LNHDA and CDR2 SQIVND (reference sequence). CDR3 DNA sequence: TGTGCCAGTATAGGGGTATCCCTTACGAACACTGAAGCTTTCTTT. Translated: CASIGVSLTNTEAFF.

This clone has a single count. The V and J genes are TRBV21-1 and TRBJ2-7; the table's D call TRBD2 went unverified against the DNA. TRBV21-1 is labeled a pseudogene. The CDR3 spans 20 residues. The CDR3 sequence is CASTPPWTSGDPASSYEQYF. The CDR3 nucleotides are TGTGCCAGCACCCCACCTTGGACTAGCGGGGACCCGGCCAGCTCCTACGAGCAGTACTTC.

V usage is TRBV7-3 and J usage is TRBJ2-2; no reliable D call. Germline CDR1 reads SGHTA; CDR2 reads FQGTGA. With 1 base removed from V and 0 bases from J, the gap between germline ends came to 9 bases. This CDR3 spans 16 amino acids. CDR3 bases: TGTGCCAGCAGCTTAAGAGGTACCGCGAACACCGGGGAGCTGTTTTTT. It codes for CASSLRGTANTGELFF.

CDR3 loop: CASSLLVISYEQYF. The CDR3, as DNA: TGTGCCAGCAGCTTACTTGTGATCAGCTACGAGCAGTACTTC. The chain recombines TRBV7-2 with TRBJ2-7; D is ambiguous. The CDR3 runs to 14 residues. Trimming shortened V by 2 bases and J by 3 bases, and 11 bases separated the two germline ends. Germline CDR1 reads SGHTA; CDR2 reads FQGNSA.

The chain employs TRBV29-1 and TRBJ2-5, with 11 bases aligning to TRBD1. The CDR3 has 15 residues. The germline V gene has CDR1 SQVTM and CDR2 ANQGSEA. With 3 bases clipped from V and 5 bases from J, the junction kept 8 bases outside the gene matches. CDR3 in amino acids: CSVEGGTGGRETQYF. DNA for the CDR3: TGCAGCGTTGAGGGTGGGACAGGGGGGCGGGAGACCCAGTACTTC.